What follows are 3 T cell receptor beta chains derived from one specimen sequenced in a study of T cell responses to AZD1222 COVID-19 vaccine. Profiling relied on immunoSEQ multiplex PCR, and the TCRdb table lists in-frame clones only, not all of them. The sample lists about 110,000 clones, around 90% occurring once. Material: peripheral blood, obtained on day 0 of MenACWY control vaccination. Source of these receptors: an adult in good health.

This chain links TRBV18 with TRBJ2-3; weak D call: TRBD2 (5 bases). This CDR3 region has 15 residues. Germline V lookup: CDR1 KGHSH, CDR2 LQKENI. Trimming left V 5 bases short and J 0 bases short, with 12 bases between. The DNA for the CDR3 is TGTGCCAGCTCAAGGGAGTATCCTAGCACAGATACGCAGTATTTT. This encodes CASSREYPSTDTQYF.

The chain has TRBV7-9 and TRBJ2-6; no clear D gene. V shed 8 bases and J shed 1 base, with 6 bases lying between them. CDR1 and CDR2 from the germline V gene are SEHNR and FQNEAQ (reference sequence). CDR3 length: 13 residues. CDR3 in DNA: TGTGCCAGCGAGCGTTCTGGGGCCAACGTCCTGACTTTC. Its translation is CASERSGANVLTF.

The V gene is TRBV14, the J gene TRBJ1-2, with D maybe TRBD1 (5 bases). The length of the CDR3 is 15 residues. V was cut by 0 bases and J by 7 bases, with 15 bases left in between. Germline V gives CDR1 SGHDN, CDR2 FVKESK. The CDR3 DNA sequence: TGTGCCAGCAGCCAAGATAAAGGGAGCGGGGCTGGCTACACCTTC. Residues: CASSQDKGSGAGYTF.